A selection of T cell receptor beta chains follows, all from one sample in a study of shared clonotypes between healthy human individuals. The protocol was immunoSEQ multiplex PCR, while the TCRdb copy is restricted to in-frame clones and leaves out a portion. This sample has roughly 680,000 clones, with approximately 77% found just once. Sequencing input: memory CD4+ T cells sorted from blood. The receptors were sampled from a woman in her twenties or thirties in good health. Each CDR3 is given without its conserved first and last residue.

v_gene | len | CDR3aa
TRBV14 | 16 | ASSQFPGQGIRTDTQY
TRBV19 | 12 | ASEDTQLNTEAF
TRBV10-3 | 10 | AILGRRETQY
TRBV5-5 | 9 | ASSFGQELF
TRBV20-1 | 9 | GYLTSREQF
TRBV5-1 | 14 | ASTPRGVPTENEQY
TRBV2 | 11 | ASREDNTGELF
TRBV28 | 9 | ASDHADTQY
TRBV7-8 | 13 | ASNPVPHGTDTQY
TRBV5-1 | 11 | ASRQSSSYEQY
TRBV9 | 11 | ASSLSGTDTQY
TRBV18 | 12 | ASSPSGQGNEQY
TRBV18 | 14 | ASSPLDRRNTGELF
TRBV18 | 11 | ASSEAGDYEQY
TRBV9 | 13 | ASSVNKSSGNTIY
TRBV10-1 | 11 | ASSRSGYSEAS